This TCR beta chain was captured in a study of T cells after posttransplantation cyclophosphamide. The method was immunoSEQ multiplex PCR; TCRdb's version includes in-frame clones alone and lacks a portion of them. The sample contains 20,000 to 30,000 clones, none of them singletons. This clone has a count of ten or more. Its antigen is still unknown. This same CDR3 is encoded by further DNA sequences in the sample. Germline V gene lookup returns CDR1 KGHSH and CDR2 LQKENI. The CDR3 has 18 amino acids. V was cut by 2 bases and J by 6 bases, with 26 bases left in between. The study, taken as a whole, reports: Skin or GI-infiltrating T cells shared few TRB sequences with blood. After PTCy, TRB diversity resembled that of CNI/methotrexate controls.

The chain joins TRBV18 to TRBJ2-7; tentative D call: TRBD2 (7 bases). The origin of this receptor is a woman in her 50s in good health, CMV-negative, and a related stem cell transplant donor. Sequencing was performed on PBMCs. The CDR3 region is CASSPVKSGGAGATEQYF. For the CDR3, the DNA is TGTGCCAGCTCACCAGTTAAGTCGGGGGGCGCGGGAGCCACCGAGCAGTACTTC. Full variable domain (outside the CDR3, taken from reference TRBV18 and TRBJ2-7): NAGVMQNPRHLVRRRGQEARLRCSPMKGHSHVYWYRQLPEEGLKFMVYLQKENIIDESGMPKERFSAEFPKEGPSILRIQQVVRGDSAAYFCASSPVKSGGAGATEQYFGPGTRLTVT.